These 7 T cell receptor beta chains were sequenced from one sample in a study of quantifying T cell responses using KT2 cells. Background on the study: TCR alpha and beta constant-region primers primed reverse transcription of RNA.

An oligo carrying a UMI was ligated to the cDNA 3' end. The first PCR ran about 4 cycles with an equimolar RC1.1 and RC1.2 beta primer mix. TCRdb independently ran MiXCR on the UMI-ligation and nested PCR reads; one entry per CDR3 protein. In the table there are roughly 50,000 distinct CDR3 sequences, around 12% of which are singletons. Sequenced input: PBMCs spiked with cells of the T cell clone KT2. The receptor set was obtained from a human donor.

The chain employs TRBV7-9 and TRBJ1-3; tentative D call: TRBD1 (6 bases). This CDR3 spans 17 amino acids. Germline V CDR1 and CDR2: SEHNR, FQNEAQ (reference sequence). The V and J ends lost 2 bases and 0 bases respectively, with 14 bases between them. The DNA of the CDR3 is TGTGCCAGCAGCTTACTGCGGGACAAGAGCTCTGGAAACACCATATATTTT. It encodes CASSLLRDKSSGNTIYF.

This clonotype has more than one count but fewer than ten. The rearrangement joins TRBV7-9 to TRBJ2-6, with 8 positions matching TRBD2. V dropped 5 bases and J dropped 0; count of bases not matched to a gene: 12. This CDR3 comprises 19 residues. Germline V CDR1 and CDR2: SEHNR, FQNEAQ (reference sequence). The CDR3: CASSHPPGGVNSGANVLTF. The CDR3 nucleotides read TGTGCCAGCAGCCACCCGCCGGGGGGGGTCAACTCTGGGGCCAACGTCCTGACTTTC.

The chain combines TRBV6-5 with TRBJ1-2; weak D call: TRBD1 (5 bases). The CDR3 runs to 15 residues. The V gene's germline CDR1 is MNHEY and CDR2 SVGAGI. Trimming stripped 6 bases from V and 2 bases from J, with 16 bases between. CDR3: CASSLGGGVNYGYTF. CDR3 nucleotide sequence: TGTGCCAGCAGCCTTGGGGGGGGGGTGAACTATGGCTACACCTTC.

This clonotype appeared a few times. The gene calls are TRBV20-1 and TRBJ2-3; maybe TRBD2 (6 bases). V was cut by 1 base and J by 1 base, with 21 bases left in between. This CDR3 spans 18 amino acids. Per germline, CDR1 DFQATT and CDR2 SNEGSKA (reference sequence). The CDR3: CSARGGKGLLNGTDTQYF. The CDR3 DNA sequence: TGCAGTGCTAGAGGCGGGAAAGGACTACTAAACGGCACAGATACGCAGTATTTT.

This clonotype was seen more than once but under ten times. This chain uses TRBV20-1 with TRBJ2-7, with D possibly called TRBD1 or TRBD2 (6 bases each). The ends were cut back, 2 bases at V and 7 bases at J, with 15 bases in the middle. The CDR3 covers 13 residues. Germline CDR1 reads DFQATT; CDR2 reads SNEGSKA (reference sequence). CDR3 bases: TGCAGTGCTAGAATCGGGGGCGCGGGGGAGCAGTACTTC. As protein: CSARIGGAGEQYF.

In this sample, this clonotype turned up a few times. The chain uses TRBV14 and TRBJ2-1; D remains ambiguous. The CDR3 extends over 17 amino acids. Germline CDR1 SGHDN, CDR2 FVKESK. V lost 0 bases to trimming and J lost 4 bases, with 16 bases between them. The DNA of the CDR3 is TGTGCCAGCAGCCAAGATAGGGCGGAACAAAGGTACAATGAGCAGTTCTTC. Residues: CASSQDRAEQRYNEQFF.

About this clonotype itself: With a much larger clone just one base away, this may be a read error. The chain combines TRBV7-9 with TRBJ2-2, with 7 bases lining up with TRBD2. The germline V gene encodes CDR1 SEHNR and CDR2 FQNEAQ (reference sequence). The CDR3 runs to 17 residues. Here the CDR3 DNA reads TGTGCCAGCAGCTTAGCGTTTCCCCCAGGTCGAGGCGGGGGGCTGTTTTTT. Encoded protein: CASSLAFPPGRGGGLFF.